Listed below are T cell receptor beta chains from one sample, sequenced in a study of blood T cells in healthy people across ages. TCRdb independently ran MiXCR on the 5' RACE reads; one entry per CDR3 protein. The sample lists some 1,000,000 distinct CDR3 sequences, about 23% occurring once. Separately, the same data were catalogued under a study of T cells of mothers and their children.

The sequencing input was blood. These receptor sequences come from a girl aged 2 to 10 in good health. Both conserved end residues are part of each CDR3. The order of the fields is clone size, V gene, CDR3 protein. Part of the rows lack a size; the others show once, few, many or a class for expanded clones.

>few|TRBV20-1
CSASPGAAAYNQPQHF
>many|TRBV20-1
CSARKTGYASEKLFF
>-|TRBV13
CASSFGVPEGVGEQYF
>few|TRBV12-3/TRBV12-4
CASSFPPGDEQYF
>-|TRBV5-1
CASTDREDEKLFF
>-|TRBV12-3/TRBV12-4
CASSLQSRYTEAFF
>-|TRBV7-2
CASSPQRDTQYF
>-|TRBV20-1
CSALSGEGYEQYF
>few|TRBV7-2
CATGPNYGYTF
>-|TRBV12-3/TRBV12-4
CASSRVPGGTDTQYF
>-|TRBV19
CASSIDLLPGQGQQYF
>-|TRBV4-2
CASSATGLAYEQYF
>few|TRBV20-1
CSAREGNTYEQYF
>few|TRBV18
CASSPAGSGETQYF
>few|TRBV11-2
CASTLPLALPSGGPGNEQFF
>-|TRBV12-3/TRBV12-4
CASSFLYSNQPQHF
>-|TRBV7-3
CASGGMTGKRYGYTF
>-|TRBV6-2/TRBV6-3
CASSYPGLADTGELFF
>few|TRBV20-1
CSARDPGRWGYTF
>few|TRBV9
CASSANPGLSTDTQYF